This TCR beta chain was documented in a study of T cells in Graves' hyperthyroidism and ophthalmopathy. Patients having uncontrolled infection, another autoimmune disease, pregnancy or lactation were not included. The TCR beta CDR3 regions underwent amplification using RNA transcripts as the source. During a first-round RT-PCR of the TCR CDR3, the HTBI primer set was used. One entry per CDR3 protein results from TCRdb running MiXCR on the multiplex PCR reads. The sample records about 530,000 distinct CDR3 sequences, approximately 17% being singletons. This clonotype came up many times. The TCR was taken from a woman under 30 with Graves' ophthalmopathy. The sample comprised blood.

CDR3 sequence reads: CSARTGGTDTEAFF. The CDR3 DNA sequence: TGCAGTGCTAGGACAGGTGGGACGGACACTGAAGCTTTCTTT. The J gene is TRBJ1-1, the V gene TRBV20-1; possible D gene TRBD1, 6 bases. The germline V and J ends were trimmed by 3 bases and 3 bases, with 14 bases remaining between them. The CDR3 totals 14 residues. Looked up from germline, CDR1 is DFQATT and CDR2 is SNEGSKA (reference sequence).